This is a list of T cell receptor beta chains from one sample in a study. MiXCR, applied by TCRdb to the 5' RACE reads, yields one record per CDR3 protein. The repertoire includes roughly 54,000 distinct CDR3 sequences, roughly a sixth of them detected once, and 2% to 2.5% sits in the top ten. The sequenced sample was naive CD4+ T cells sorted from blood. Receptors were obtained from a female donor with breast cancer. Both conserved end residues are part of each CDR3. A D gene is named only where the DNA matches it firmly. Size is omitted from some rows. Given values are once, few, many or a class for expanded clones.

abundance	d_gene	v_gene	j_gene	CDR3aa	CDR3nt
many	NA	TRBV20-1	TRBJ2-1	CSARGVAGNEQFF	TGCAGTGCTAGAGGCGTGGCGGGCAATGAGCAGTTCTTC
NA	TRBD2	TRBV7-3	TRBJ2-1	CASSQTSGSYNEQFF	TGTGCCAGCAGCCAGACTAGCGGGTCCTACAATGAGCAGTTCTTC
few	NA	TRBV7-2	TRBJ1-2	CASSVISNYGYTF	TGTGCCAGCAGCGTCATCTCTAACTATGGCTACACCTTC
NA	NA	TRBV4-1	TRBJ2-1	CASSQFYRRGQLHYEQFF	TGCGCCAGCAGCCAATTTTATCGGCGAGGACAGTTACATTATGAGCAGTTCTTC
few	TRBD1	TRBV5-1	TRBJ1-1	CASSLVGQGASEAFF	TGCGCCAGCAGCTTGGTGGGACAGGGGGCATCTGAAGCTTTCTTT
NA	NA	TRBV20-1	TRBJ2-7	CSASLPTGYEQYF	TGCAGTGCTAGCCTACCCACAGGTTACGAGCAGTACTTC
few	TRBD2	TRBV20-1	TRBJ2-3	CSGLAGMSDTQYF	TGCAGTGGTCTAGCGGGAATGTCAGATACGCAGTATTTT
many	TRBD2	TRBV7-2	TRBJ2-3	CASSLLAGGRADTQYF	TGTGCCAGCAGCCTCCTAGCGGGGGGGCGTGCAGATACGCAGTATTTT
many	NA	TRBV5-1	TRBJ1-5	CASRMDGSNQPQHF	TGCGCCAGCAGGATGGACGGTAGCAATCAGCCCCAGCATTTT
NA	TRBD2	TRBV20-1	TRBJ2-5	CSARAASGLQLRETQYF	TGCAGTGCTAGGGCGGCTAGCGGGCTCCAGTTGAGGGAGACCCAGTACTTC
NA	NA	TRBV18	TRBJ2-3	CASSPPNRESTDTQYF	TGTGCCAGCTCACCACCTAACAGGGAAAGCACAGATACGCAGTATTTT
few	TRBD1	TRBV5-1	TRBJ2-6	CASSLRTGWNSGANVLTF	TGCGCCAGCAGCCTCCGGACAGGGTGGAACTCTGGGGCCAACGTCCTGACTTTC
NA	NA	TRBV7-8	TRBJ1-3	CASRPPSSGNTIYF	TGTGCCAGCAGACCCCCGAGCTCTGGAAACACCATATATTTT
few	NA	TRBV12-3/TRBV12-4	TRBJ1-1	CASSLGGITEAFF	TGTGCCAGCAGTTTAGGCGGGATCACTGAAGCTTTCTTT
NA	TRBD2	TRBV9	TRBJ2-1	CASSFTYGAGTSVNNEQFF	TGTGCCAGCAGCTTCACTTATGGCGCCGGGACTAGCGTAAACAATGAGCAGTTCTTC
few	NA	TRBV7-2	TRBJ1-5	CASSLRREGDQPQHF	TGTGCCAGCAGCTTAAGGAGGGAAGGGGATCAGCCCCAGCATTTT
NA	NA	TRBV7-8	TRBJ2-7	CASSPGGTFYEQYF	TGTGCCAGCAGCCCTGGAGGGACATTCTACGAGCAGTACTTC
few	NA	TRBV28	TRBJ2-5	CASSLVYGVEETQYF	TGTGCCAGCAGTTTAGTCTACGGGGTGGAAGAGACCCAGTACTTC
many	NA	TRBV20-1	TRBJ2-1	CSASQAKGNNEQFF	TGCAGTGCTAGTCAAGCTAAAGGCAACAATGAGCAGTTCTTC
NA	TRBD2	TRBV24-1	TRBJ2-3	CATSEPGLVDTQYF	TGTGCCACCAGTGAACCGGGACTAGTCGATACGCAGTATTTT
NA	NA	TRBV7-6	TRBJ1-1	CASSFLRARGITEAFF	TGTGCCAGCAGCTTCCTGAGGGCGCGCGGGATCACTGAAGCTTTCTTT
many	NA	TRBV5-1	TRBJ1-5	CASSLGGDQPQHF	TGCGCCAGCAGCTTGGGGGGGGATCAGCCCCAGCATTTT